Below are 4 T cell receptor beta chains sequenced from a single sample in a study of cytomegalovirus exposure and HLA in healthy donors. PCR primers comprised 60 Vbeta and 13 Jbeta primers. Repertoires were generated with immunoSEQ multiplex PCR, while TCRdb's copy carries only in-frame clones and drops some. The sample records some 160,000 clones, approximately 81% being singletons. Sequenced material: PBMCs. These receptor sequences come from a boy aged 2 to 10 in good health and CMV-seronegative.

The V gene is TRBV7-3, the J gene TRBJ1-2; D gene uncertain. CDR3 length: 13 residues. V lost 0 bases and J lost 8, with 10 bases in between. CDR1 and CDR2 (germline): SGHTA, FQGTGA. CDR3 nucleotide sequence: TGTGCCAGCAGCTTAACCGGGCCGGGAGGCTACACCTTC. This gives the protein CASSLTGPGGYTF.

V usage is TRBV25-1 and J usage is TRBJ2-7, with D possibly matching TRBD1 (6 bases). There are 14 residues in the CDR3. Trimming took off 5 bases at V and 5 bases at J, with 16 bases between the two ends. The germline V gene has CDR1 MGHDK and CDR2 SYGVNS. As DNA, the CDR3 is TGTGCCAGCAGTAGGCCCGGGACATCCAACGAGCAGTACTTC. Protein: CASSRPGTSNEQYF.

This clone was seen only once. In nucleotides, the CDR3 is TGTGCCAGCAGCTTAGGGGGTTCGAGACAGCGGCCCTACGAGCAGTACTTC. Translating gives CASSLGGSRQRPYEQYF. The chain uses TRBV5-6 and TRBJ2-7; weak D call: TRBD1 (6 bases). The germline gives CDR1 SGHDT, CDR2 YYEEEE. This CDR3 spans 17 amino acids. V lost 2 bases and J 2 bases, leaving 20 bases between the germline ends.

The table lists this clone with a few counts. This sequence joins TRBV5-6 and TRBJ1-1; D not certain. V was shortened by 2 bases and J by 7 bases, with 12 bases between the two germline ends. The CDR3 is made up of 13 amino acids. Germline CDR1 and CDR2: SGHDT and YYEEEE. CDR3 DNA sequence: TGTGCCAGCAGCTTAGCGGGGATTCTTGAAGCTTTCTTT. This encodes CASSLAGILEAFF.